The T cell receptor (beta chain) described here comes from a study of OX40 agonist ivuxolimab in advanced cancers. Study-wide background: Patients were dosed with the agonistic anti-OX40 (CD134) antibody ivuxolimab. Allowance was made for prior anti-PD-1, anti-PD-L1 or anti-CTLA-4 therapy, and approximately 41% had some.

Findings and limits, study-wide: Blood T cells, both CD4+ and CD8+, expanded clonally by week 6 at 0.1 to 3.0 mg/kg.

Details on this clone: Its antigen is currently unknown.

Peripheral blood came from all dose cohorts at three timepoints. The method was immunoSEQ multiplex PCR; TCRdb's version includes in-frame clones alone and lacks a portion of them. The sample yields tens of thousands of clones, roughly 82% seen once. Germline V gene sequence: CDR1 GTSNPN, CDR2 SVGIG (reference sequence). The CDR3 sequence is 14 residues long. V was shortened by 2 bases and J by 4 bases, with 11 bases between the two germline ends. The clonotype was recovered from an adult with an advanced solid tumor such as melanoma, head and neck, liver or kidney cancer. Sequences were derived from CD4+ or CD8+ T cells sorted from blood, sampled in a trial of the OX40 agonist ivuxolimab. The chain carries TRBV30 and TRBJ2-2; a weak D match, TRBD2 (6 bases). The CDR3 DNA reads TGTGCCTGGAGTCACCTGGGGGGCACCGGGGAGCTGTTTTTT. Amino acids: CAWSHLGGTGELFF.